Listed here are 26 T cell receptor beta chains from one sample, sequenced in a study of CD8+ T cells in alopecia areata. Treatment specified: oral pan-JAK inhibitor, 5-10 mg twice daily. Following extraction, RNA underwent reverse transcription to cDNA, which served as the sequencing template. TCRdb's copy holds only in-frame clones and misses some; the assay was immunoSEQ multiplex PCR. Among roughly 100,000 clones, 86% were seen once, and the ten largest hold approximately 12%. The sample consisted of CD8+ T cells sorted from blood, taken around week 30, from a patient treated with tofacitinib. The origin of the receptors is a human donor with alopecia areata.

This rearrangement joins TRBV6-1 to TRBJ2-7; a weak D match, TRBD2 (7 bases). Germline V lookup: CDR1 MNHNS, CDR2 SASEGT. This CDR3 has 15 residues. Trimming took 2 bases from V and 2 from J, leaving 13 bases between them. CDR3 DNA sequence: TGTGCCAGCAGTGAACTACGGGGGGCCACCTACGAGCAGTACTTC. Protein: CASSELRGATYEQYF.

CDR3 DNA: TGCGCCAGCAGCTTGGCCTGGGATGAGCAGTTCTTC. Translated, it gives CASSLAWDEQFF. The chain is built from TRBV5-1 and TRBJ2-1; D gene ambiguous. V lost 0 bases and J lost 8, with 6 bases in between. Germline V gives CDR1 SGHRS, CDR2 YFSETQ. This CDR3 is 12 amino acids long.

The chain has TRBV19 and TRBJ1-1, with D maybe TRBD1 (6 bases). Germline lookup yields CDR1 LNHDA and CDR2 SQIVND (reference sequence). Trimming shortened V by 6 bases and J by 5 bases, and 19 bases separated the two germline ends. The length of the CDR3 is 15 residues. The CDR3 region is CASSPTGAVRTEAFF. CDR3 DNA: TGTGCCAGTAGCCCGACAGGTGCGGTTCGGACTGAAGCTTTCTTT.

This clone appeared a single time. This chain uses TRBV13 with TRBJ2-1; 12 bases match TRBD2. V was clipped by 6 bases and J by 2 bases; unmatched bases: 2. The CDR3 totals 15 residues. In germline, CDR1 is PRHDT, CDR2 FYEKMQ (reference sequence). In nucleotides, the CDR3 is TGTGCCAGCAGACTAGCGGGGGGCACCTACAATGAGCAGTTCTTC. It translates to CASRLAGGTYNEQFF.

This clone has only one observation. V gene TRBV7-9 combines with J gene TRBJ2-2, with TRBD2 identical over 10 bases. After removal of 5 bases from V and 4 bases from J, the junction contained 10 bases not matched to a gene. The CDR3 spans 17 residues. The V gene's germline CDR1 is SEHNR and CDR2 FQNEAQ (reference sequence). The CDR3 DNA sequence: TGTGCCAGCAGCCCAAGCGGCCTAGCGGGAGTCACCGGGGAGCTGTTTTTT. Protein: CASSPSGLAGVTGELFF.

The CDR3 spells CASSYSPAGGLNEQFF. Here the CDR3 DNA reads TGTGCCAGCAGTTACTCTCCGGCGGGAGGGCTCAATGAGCAGTTCTTC. The chain employs TRBV6-5 and TRBJ2-1; 9 bases match TRBD2. After removal of 0 bases from V and 6 bases from J, the junction contained 6 bases not matched to a gene. CDR3 length: 16 amino acids. Germline assignment: CDR1 MNHEY and CDR2 SVGAGI.

For this clone: Other nucleotide sequences from this sample produce the same CDR3. The gene calls are TRBV29-1 and TRBJ1-5; a weak D match, TRBD1 (5 bases). Germline V lookup: CDR1 SQVTM, CDR2 ANQGSEA. Trimming took off 4 bases at V and 7 bases at J, with 14 bases between the two ends. The CDR3 runs to 13 residues. The CDR3 nucleotides are TGCAGCGTTGTTTCAGGGTCCGGACAGCCCCAGCATTTT. Amino acid sequence: CSVVSGSGQPQHF.

The chain carries TRBV5-4 and TRBJ2-2; TRBD1 matches 8 bases. V trimming: 4 bases; J trimming: 6 bases; junction bases outside the gene matches: 8. Germline V lookup: CDR1 SGHNT, CDR2 YYREEE (reference sequence). There are 15 residues in the CDR3. CDR3 loop: CASSPRQGWAGELFF. Written as DNA, the CDR3 is TGTGCCAGCAGCCCACGACAGGGGTGGGCCGGGGAGCTGTTTTTT.

The rearrangement uses TRBV27 and TRBJ1-6; D is ambiguous. CDR3 length: 13 amino acids. Germline values: CDR1 MNHEY, CDR2 SMNVEV (reference sequence). V lost 0 bases and J lost 9, with 6 bases in between. CDR3 DNA sequence: TGTGCCAGCAGTTTATCGTTGGTTTCACCCCTCCACTTT. This translates into CASSLSLVSPLHF.

The chain is built from TRBV2 and TRBJ2-3, with D tentatively TRBD1 (5 bases). The CDR3 loop spans 15 amino acids. The V and J ends lost 3 bases and 6 bases respectively, with 16 bases between them. CDR1 is SNHLY and CDR2 is FYNNEI in the germline V gene. CDR3 region: CASSERPRVSDTQYF. DNA for the CDR3: TGTGCCAGCAGTGAGAGGCCCAGGGTATCGGATACGCAGTATTTT.

The chain couples TRBV19 to TRBJ2-1, with D possibly being TRBD1 (6 bases). The CDR3 spans 13 residues. Trimming removed 6 bases at V and 7 bases at J, with 13 bases between. From germline, CDR1 is LNHDA and CDR2 SQIVND (reference sequence). CDR3 bases: TGTGCCAGTAGCTCAGGGGCCGGGAATGAGCAGTTCTTC. This encodes CASSSGAGNEQFF.

V and J are TRBV5-5 and TRBJ2-7, with TRBD2 matching over 11 bases. CDR1 and CDR2 from the germline V gene are SGHKS and YYEKEE (reference sequence). This CDR3 comprises 17 residues. V lost 3 bases and J lost 7; bases outside the gene matches: 15. CDR3 loop: CASSSSITSGSSREQYF. For the CDR3, the DNA is TGTGCCAGCAGCTCATCGATCACTAGCGGGAGCTCGAGGGAGCAGTACTTC.

The chain links TRBV9 to TRBJ2-1; D might be TRBD1 (6 bases). Germline CDR1 is SGDLS and CDR2 is YYNGEE. V lost 0 bases to trimming and J lost 5 bases, with 9 bases between them. The CDR3 contains 14 residues. In DNA form, the CDR3 reads TGTGCCAGCAGCGTAGAGGACAGTCACAATGAGCAGTTCTTC. This codes for CASSVEDSHNEQFF.

The chain is built from TRBV7-3 and TRBJ2-1, with 8 bases that match TRBD2. Unmatched junction bases numbered 7, after V lost 2 bases and J lost 7 bases. CDR3 length equals 15 residues. Germline assignment: CDR1 SGHTA and CDR2 FQGTGA. The DNA for the CDR3 is TGTGCCAGCAGCTTACCCGCGGGGGGTGGAAATGAGCAGTTCTTC. This codes for CASSLPAGGGNEQFF.

This clone was observed once. The chain has TRBV9 and TRBJ1-5, with TRBD1 matching over 7 bases. This CDR3 region has 14 residues. Germline V gene lookup returns CDR1 SGDLS and CDR2 YYNGEE. The V gene end was trimmed by 4 bases and the J gene end by 3 bases; junction bases not matched to a gene: 4. CDR3 bases: TGTGCCAGCAGCCAGGGGGGGTACAATCAGCCCCAGCATTTT. This sequence encodes CASSQGGYNQPQHF.

V usage is TRBV9 and J usage is TRBJ2-3; 11 nucleotides align to TRBD2. Germline-derived CDR1 and CDR2 are SGDLS and YYNGEE. V lost 3 bases and J lost 5; bases outside the gene matches: 8. The length of the CDR3 is 16 residues. Here the CDR3 DNA reads TGTGCCAGCAGCGCCTATGTTAGCGGGGGGGAAGATACGCAGTATTTT. Translated: CASSAYVSGGEDTQYF. The full variable domain, its missing parts supplied by reference TRBV9 and TRBJ2-3, is DSGVTQTPKHLITATGQRVTLRCSPRSGDLSVYWYQQSLDQGLQFLIQYYNGEERAKGNILERFSAQQFPDLHSELNLSSLELGDSALYFCASSAYVSGGEDTQYFGPGTRLTVL.

The chain couples TRBV7-2 to TRBJ1-4; D is possibly TRBD1 (5 bases). The CDR3 has 15 residues. Germline V gene sequence: CDR1 SGHTA, CDR2 FQGNSA. V was clipped by 5 bases and J by 3 bases, with 13 bases between them. The CDR3 nucleotides read TGTGCCAGCAGCCCCCGTGGGGGGTCTAATGAAAAACTGTTTTTT. Residues: CASSPRGGSNEKLFF. Full variable domain (outside the CDR3, taken from reference TRBV7-2 and TRBJ1-4): GAGVSQSPSNKVTEKGKDVELRCDPISGHTALYWYRQSLGQGLEFLIYFQGNSAPDKSGLPSDRFSAERTGGSVSTLTIQRTQQEDSAVYLCASSPRGGSNEKLFFGSGTQLSVL.

The chain uses TRBV9 and TRBJ2-1; perhaps TRBD1 as D (6 bases). Germline V gene sequence: CDR1 SGDLS, CDR2 YYNGEE. The ends were cut back, 4 bases at V and 6 bases at J, with 14 bases in the middle. The CDR3 consists of 14 residues. CDR3 DNA sequence: TGTGCCAGCAGCCCACCCCGGGACACCAATGAGCAGTTCTTC. Amino acid sequence: CASSPPRDTNEQFF.

The V call is TRBV7-3, the J call TRBJ2-1; D assignment may be TRBD1 or TRBD2 (5 bases each). V lost 5 bases and J lost 4, with 18 bases in between. This CDR3 has 16 amino acids. Germline values: CDR1 SGHTA, CDR2 FQGTGA. The CDR3 sequence: CASSPSGTGRYNEQFF. The CDR3 region has the DNA TGTGCCAGCAGCCCGTCGGGGACGGGTCGGTACAATGAGCAGTTCTTC.

Notes on this clone: The junction departs from germline at one end; a sequencing error may be responsible. The rearrangement uses TRBV7-7 and TRBJ1-4; D not resolved. CDR1 SSHAT and CDR2 FNYEAQ come from the germline V gene (reference sequence). The CDR3 spans 13 residues. CDR3 coding DNA: TGTGCTAGCAGCCCGAGCCTTAATGAAAAACTGTTTTTT. Protein: CASSPSLNEKLFF.

The rearrangement uses TRBV19 and TRBJ2-1; D not certain. The V and J ends lost 3 bases and 8 bases respectively, with 17 bases between them. This CDR3 has 15 amino acids. Germline assignment: CDR1 LNHDA and CDR2 SQIVND (reference sequence). This CDR3 reads CASSIGFGGRDEQFF. CDR3 DNA: TGTGCCAGTAGTATCGGGTTCGGTGGTCGGGATGAGCAGTTCTTC.

V and J are TRBV10-2 and TRBJ2-1, with D unresolved. The CDR3 loop spans 11 amino acids. The germline V gene has CDR1 WSHSY and CDR2 SAAADI. V was pared by 3 bases and J by 4 bases, with 1 base between. CDR3 in amino acids: CASSDYNEQFF. CDR3 nucleotide sequence: TGCGCCAGCAGTGATTACAATGAGCAGTTCTTC.

In this sample, this clone turned up once. This same CDR3 is encoded by further DNA sequences in the sample. This sequence joins TRBV5-5 and TRBJ2-7; D is ambiguous. Germline-derived CDR1 and CDR2 are SGHKS and YYEKEE (reference sequence). Trimming removed 0 bases at V and 3 bases at J, with 4 bases between. The CDR3 is made up of 12 amino acids. The CDR3 nucleotides are TGTGCCAGCAGCTTGGGAGGCTACGAGCAGTACTTC. Its protein is CASSLGGYEQYF.

This chain connects TRBV5-1 to TRBJ1-1, with 8 bases that match TRBD1. CDR3 length: 12 amino acids. The J segment lost 8 bases and the V segment lost 6 bases, leaving 6 bases of the junction unmatched. In germline, CDR1 is SGHRS, CDR2 YFSETQ. DNA of the CDR3: TGCGCCAGCACGGGACAGGCTGGGGAAGCTTTCTTT. It yields the protein CASTGQAGEAFF.

The chain uses TRBV30 and TRBJ1-1, with TRBD1 as a possible D gene (6 bases). CDR3 size: 15 residues. CDR1 and CDR2 from the germline V gene are GTSNPN and SVGIG (reference sequence). Trimming shortened V by 4 bases and J by 5 bases, and 20 bases separated the two germline ends. The CDR3 bases are TGTGCCTGGACCCGACACCGGGGCAGGGGAACTGAAGCTTTCTTT. This codes for CAWTRHRGRGTEAFF.

This clone was observed once. Other DNA sequences in this specimen translate into the identical CDR3. V gene TRBV7-9 combines with J gene TRBJ2-2; D remains ambiguous. CDR1 is SEHNR, CDR2 FQNEAQ, per germline (reference sequence). V shed 1 base and J shed 6 bases, with 3 bases lying between them. The CDR3 length is 12 residues. The CDR3 sequence is CASSLGPGELFF. In DNA, the CDR3 is TGTGCCAGCAGCTTAGGCCCCGGGGAGCTGTTTTTT.